A selection of T cell receptor beta chains follows, all from one sample in a study of shared clonotypes between healthy human individuals. Sequenced by immunoSEQ multiplex PCR; TCRdb stores in-frame clones only, minus some. The data hold 550,000 to 800,000 clones, with 90% observed a single time. The specimen sequenced was memory CD8+ T cells from PBMCs. Receptors originate from a man between 18 and 35 years old in good health. Some clones in this sample may be carry-over from other donors' samples. Each CDR3 is given with its conserved first and last residue. D genes are given only for firm matches. Clone size is given for some rows only: seen once, a few or many times, or a class if the clone is expanded.

J gene | D gene | clone size | V gene | CDR3 protein | CDR3 DNA
TRBJ1-5 | NA | NA | TRBV4-3 | CASSQNRGSNQPQHF | TGCGCCAGCAGCCAAAACCGGGGTAGCAATCAGCCCCAGCATTTT
TRBJ2-5 | NA | NA | TRBV7-9 | CASSPSYGQETQYF | TGTGCCAGCAGCCCGTCCTACGGGCAAGAGACCCAGTACTTC
TRBJ1-2 | TRBD1 | NA | TRBV11-2 | CASRPSLGQGDYGYTF | TGTGCCAGCAGACCCAGCCTCGGGCAGGGGGACTATGGCTACACCTTC
TRBJ2-2 | NA | NA | TRBV6-4 | CASSDSPETGELFF | TGTGCCAGCAGTGACTCCCCGGAGACCGGGGAGCTGTTTTTT
TRBJ2-2 | NA | NA | TRBV9 | CASSEPGTYTGELFF | TGTGCCAGCAGCGAGCCCGGGACATACACCGGGGAGCTGTTTTTT
TRBJ1-1 | NA | few | TRBV29-1 | CSVGPGGVDMNTEAFF | TGCAGCGTCGGCCCGGGGGGTGTAGATATGAACACTGAAGCTTTCTTT
TRBJ2-3 | TRBD2 | once | TRBV10-2 | CASTAGGPDTQYF | TGCGCCAGCACGGCGGGAGGCCCAGATACGCAGTATTTT
TRBJ2-2 | NA | once | TRBV29-1 | CSVDGGSFHTGELFF | TGCAGCGTTGACGGGGGTAGTTTTCACACCGGGGAGCTGTTTTTT
TRBJ2-1 | NA | NA | TRBV5-1 | CASSLRGPADNEQFF | TGCGCCAGCAGCTTGAGGGGACCCGCCGACAATGAGCAGTTCTTC
TRBJ2-7 | NA | few | TRBV4-3 | CASSQDNQDLAAYEQYF | TGCGCCAGCAGCCAAGATAATCAGGACCTTGCGGCCTACGAGCAGTACTTC